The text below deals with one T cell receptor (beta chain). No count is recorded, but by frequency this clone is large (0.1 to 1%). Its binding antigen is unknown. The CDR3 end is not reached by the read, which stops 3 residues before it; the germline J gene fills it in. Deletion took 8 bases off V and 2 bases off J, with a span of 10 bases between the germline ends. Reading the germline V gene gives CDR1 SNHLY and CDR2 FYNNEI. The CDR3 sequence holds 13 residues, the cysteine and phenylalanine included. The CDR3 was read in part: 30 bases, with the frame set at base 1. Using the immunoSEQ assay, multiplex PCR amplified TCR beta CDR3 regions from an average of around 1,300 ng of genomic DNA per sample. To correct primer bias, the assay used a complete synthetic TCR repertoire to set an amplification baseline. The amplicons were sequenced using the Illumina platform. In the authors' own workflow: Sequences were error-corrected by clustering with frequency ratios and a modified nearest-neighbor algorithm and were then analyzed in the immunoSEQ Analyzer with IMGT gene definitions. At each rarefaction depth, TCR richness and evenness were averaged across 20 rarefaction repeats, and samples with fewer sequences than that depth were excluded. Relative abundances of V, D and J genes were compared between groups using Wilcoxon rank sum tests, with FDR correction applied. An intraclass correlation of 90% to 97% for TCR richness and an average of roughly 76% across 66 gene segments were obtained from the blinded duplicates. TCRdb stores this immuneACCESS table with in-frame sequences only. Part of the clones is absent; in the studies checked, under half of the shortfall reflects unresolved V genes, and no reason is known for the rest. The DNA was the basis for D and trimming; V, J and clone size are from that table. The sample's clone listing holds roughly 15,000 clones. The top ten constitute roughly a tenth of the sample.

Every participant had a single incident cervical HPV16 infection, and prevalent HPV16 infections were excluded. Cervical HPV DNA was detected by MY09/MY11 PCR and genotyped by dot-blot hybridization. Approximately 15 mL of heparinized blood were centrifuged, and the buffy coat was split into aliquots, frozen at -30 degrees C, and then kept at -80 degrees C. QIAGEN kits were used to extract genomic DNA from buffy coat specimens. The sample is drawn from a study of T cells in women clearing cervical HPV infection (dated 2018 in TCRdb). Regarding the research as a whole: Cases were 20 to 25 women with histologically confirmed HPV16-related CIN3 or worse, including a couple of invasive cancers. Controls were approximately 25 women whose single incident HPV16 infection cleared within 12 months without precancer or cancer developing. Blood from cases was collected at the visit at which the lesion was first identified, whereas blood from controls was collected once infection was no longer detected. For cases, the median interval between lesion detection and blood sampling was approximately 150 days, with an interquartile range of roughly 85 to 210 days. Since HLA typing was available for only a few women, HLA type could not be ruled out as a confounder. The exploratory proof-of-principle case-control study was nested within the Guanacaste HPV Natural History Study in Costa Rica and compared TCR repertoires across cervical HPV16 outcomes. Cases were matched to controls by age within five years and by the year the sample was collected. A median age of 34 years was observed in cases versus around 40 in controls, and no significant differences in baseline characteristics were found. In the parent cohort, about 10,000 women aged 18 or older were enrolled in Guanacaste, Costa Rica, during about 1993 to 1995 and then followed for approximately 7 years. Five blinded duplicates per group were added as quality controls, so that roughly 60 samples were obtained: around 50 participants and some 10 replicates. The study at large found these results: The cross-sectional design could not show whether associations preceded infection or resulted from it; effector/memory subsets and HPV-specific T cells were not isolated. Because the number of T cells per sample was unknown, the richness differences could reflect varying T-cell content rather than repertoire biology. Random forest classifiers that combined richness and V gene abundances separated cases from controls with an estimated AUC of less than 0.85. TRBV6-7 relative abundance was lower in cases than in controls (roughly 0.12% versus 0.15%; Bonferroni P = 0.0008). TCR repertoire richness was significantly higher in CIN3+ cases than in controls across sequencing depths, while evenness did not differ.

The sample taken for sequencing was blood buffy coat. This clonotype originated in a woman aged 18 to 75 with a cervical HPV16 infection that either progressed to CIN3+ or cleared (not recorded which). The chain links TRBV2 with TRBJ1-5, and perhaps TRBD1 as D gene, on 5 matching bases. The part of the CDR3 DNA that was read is TGTGCCAGCCTCAGGGAGGGCAATCAGCCC. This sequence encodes CASLREGNQP. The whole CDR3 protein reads CASLREGNQPQHF.